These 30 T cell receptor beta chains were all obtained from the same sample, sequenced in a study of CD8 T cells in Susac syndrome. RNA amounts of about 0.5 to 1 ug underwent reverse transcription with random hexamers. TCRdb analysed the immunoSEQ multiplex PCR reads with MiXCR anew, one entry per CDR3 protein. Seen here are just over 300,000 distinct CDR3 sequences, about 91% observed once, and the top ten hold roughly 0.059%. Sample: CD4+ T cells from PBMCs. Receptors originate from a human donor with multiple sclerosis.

The CDR3 here is CASSLGIRARAYGYTF. CDR3 bases: TGTGCCAGCAGCTTAGGTATTCGTGCCAGGGCCTATGGCTACACCTTC. The chain combines TRBV5-6 with TRBJ1-2; TRBD1 might be the D (5 bases). In germline, CDR1 is SGHDT, CDR2 YYEEEE. The CDR3 consists of 16 residues. The V gene lost 2 bases and the J gene lost 4 bases, with 18 bases spanning the gap.

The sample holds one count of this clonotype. CDR3 in amino acids: CASSYLHAPTGLNQPQHF. The CDR3, as DNA: TGTGCCAGCAGTTACTTACACGCCCCGACAGGGCTCAATCAGCCCCAGCATTTT. V gene TRBV6-2 or TRBV6-3 combines with J gene TRBJ1-5, with TRBD1 identical over 7 bases. Germline lookup yields CDR1 MNHEY and CDR2 SVGEGT. Trimming took 1 base from V and 3 from J; bases not matched to a gene: 12. There are 18 residues in the CDR3.

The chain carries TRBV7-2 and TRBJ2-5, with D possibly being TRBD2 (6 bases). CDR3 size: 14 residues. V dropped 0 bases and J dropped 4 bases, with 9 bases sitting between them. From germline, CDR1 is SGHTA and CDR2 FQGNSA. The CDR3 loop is CASSLALASETQYF. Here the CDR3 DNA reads TGTGCCAGCAGCTTAGCGCTAGCGTCAGAGACCCAGTACTTC.

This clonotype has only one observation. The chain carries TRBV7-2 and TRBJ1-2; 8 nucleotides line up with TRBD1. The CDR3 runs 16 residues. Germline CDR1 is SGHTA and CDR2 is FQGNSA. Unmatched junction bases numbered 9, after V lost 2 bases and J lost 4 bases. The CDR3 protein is CASSLSGGQGGYGYTF. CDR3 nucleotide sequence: TGTGCCAGCAGCTTAAGCGGAGGACAGGGTGGCTATGGCTACACCTTC. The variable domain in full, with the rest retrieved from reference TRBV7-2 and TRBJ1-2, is GAGVSQSPSNKVTEKGKDVELRCDPISGHTALYWYRQSLGQGLEFLIYFQGNSAPDKSGLPSDRFSAERTGGSVSTLTIQRTQQEDSAVYLCASSLSGGQGGYGYTFGSGTRLTVV.

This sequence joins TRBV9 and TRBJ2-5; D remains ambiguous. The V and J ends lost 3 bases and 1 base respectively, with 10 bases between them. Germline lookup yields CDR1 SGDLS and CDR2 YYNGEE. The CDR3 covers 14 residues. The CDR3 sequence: CASSAGPSQETQYF. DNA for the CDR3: TGTGCCAGCAGCGCTGGACCCAGCCAAGAGACCCAGTACTTC.

CDR3 in amino acids: CASRPDRGQQPQHF. The DNA of the CDR3 is TGTGCCAGCAGACCGGACAGGGGGCAACAGCCCCAGCATTTT. The J gene is TRBJ1-5, the V gene TRBV6-5, with 11 bases that match TRBD1. Germline values: CDR1 MNHEY, CDR2 SVGAGI. This CDR3 has 14 residues. V gave up 6 bases and J gave up 7 bases; unmatched junction bases: 5.

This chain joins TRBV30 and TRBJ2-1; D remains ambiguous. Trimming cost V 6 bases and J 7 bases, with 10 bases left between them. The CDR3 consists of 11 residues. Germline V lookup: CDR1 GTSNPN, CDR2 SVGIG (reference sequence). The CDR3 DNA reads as TGTGCCTGTTTGGCTCGAAATGAGCAGTTCTTC. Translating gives CACLARNEQFF.

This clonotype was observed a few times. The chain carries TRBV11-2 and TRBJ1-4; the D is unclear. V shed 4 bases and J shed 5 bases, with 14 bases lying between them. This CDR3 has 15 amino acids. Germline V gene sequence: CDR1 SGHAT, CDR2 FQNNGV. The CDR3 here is CASSSPGGTNEKLFF. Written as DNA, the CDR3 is TGTGCCAGCAGCTCCCCCGGCGGCACAAATGAAAAACTGTTTTTT.

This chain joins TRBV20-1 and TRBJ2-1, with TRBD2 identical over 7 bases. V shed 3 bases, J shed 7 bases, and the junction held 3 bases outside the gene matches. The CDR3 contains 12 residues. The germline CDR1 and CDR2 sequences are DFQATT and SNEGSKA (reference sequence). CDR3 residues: CSARRERNEQFF. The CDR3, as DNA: TGCAGTGCTAGGCGGGAGCGGAATGAGCAGTTCTTC.

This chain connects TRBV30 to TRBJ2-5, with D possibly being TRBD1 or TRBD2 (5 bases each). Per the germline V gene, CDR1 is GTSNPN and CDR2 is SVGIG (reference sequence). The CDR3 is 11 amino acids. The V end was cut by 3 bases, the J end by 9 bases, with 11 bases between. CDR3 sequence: CAWRGLGAQYF. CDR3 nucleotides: TGTGCCTGGAGGGGCTTGGGGGCCCAGTACTTC.

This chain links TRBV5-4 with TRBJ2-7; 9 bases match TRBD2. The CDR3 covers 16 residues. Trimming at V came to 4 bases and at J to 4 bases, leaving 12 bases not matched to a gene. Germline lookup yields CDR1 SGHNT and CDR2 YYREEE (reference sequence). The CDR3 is CASSRGGGGSLYEQYF. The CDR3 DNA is TGTGCCAGCAGCCGCGGGGGGGGTGGTTCCTTGTACGAGCAGTACTTC.

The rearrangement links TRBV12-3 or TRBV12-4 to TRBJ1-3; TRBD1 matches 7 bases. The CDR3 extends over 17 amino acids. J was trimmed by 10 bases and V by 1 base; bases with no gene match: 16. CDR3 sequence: CASSLDGGSTGKVTIYF. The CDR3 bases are TGTGCCAGCAGTTTAGATGGGGGGTCGACAGGGAAAGTGACCATATATTTT.

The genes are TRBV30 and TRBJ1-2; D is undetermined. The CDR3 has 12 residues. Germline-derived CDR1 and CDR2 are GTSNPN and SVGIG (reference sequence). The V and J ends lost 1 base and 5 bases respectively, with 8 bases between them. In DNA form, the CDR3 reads TGTGCCTGGAGTGGTCTGGCTTATGGCTACACCTTC. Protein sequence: CAWSGLAYGYTF. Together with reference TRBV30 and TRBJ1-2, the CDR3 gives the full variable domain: SQTIHQWPATLVQPVGSPLSLECTVEGTSNPNLYWYRQAAGRGLQLLFYSVGIGQISSEVPQNLSASRPQDRQFILSSKKLLLSDSGFYLCAWSGLAYGYTFGSGTRLTVV.

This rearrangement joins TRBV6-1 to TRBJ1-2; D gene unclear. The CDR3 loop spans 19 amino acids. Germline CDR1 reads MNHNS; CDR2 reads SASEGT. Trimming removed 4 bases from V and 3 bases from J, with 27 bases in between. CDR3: CASSGSGRSGARSYYGYTF. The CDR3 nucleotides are TGTGCCAGCAGTGGGTCGGGGAGGTCAGGCGCACGAAGTTACTATGGCTACACCTTC.

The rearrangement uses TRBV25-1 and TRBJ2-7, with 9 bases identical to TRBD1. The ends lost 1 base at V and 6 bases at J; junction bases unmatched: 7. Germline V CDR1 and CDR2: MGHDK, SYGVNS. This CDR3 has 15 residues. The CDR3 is CASSESGTGLVEQYF. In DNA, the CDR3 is TGTGCCAGCAGTGAATCGGGGACAGGGTTGGTCGAGCAGTACTTC.

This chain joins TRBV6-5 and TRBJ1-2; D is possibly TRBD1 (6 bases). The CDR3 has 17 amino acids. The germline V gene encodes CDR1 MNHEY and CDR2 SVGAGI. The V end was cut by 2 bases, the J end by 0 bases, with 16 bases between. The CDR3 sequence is CASSYPHRGEANYGYTF. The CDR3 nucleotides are TGTGCCAGCAGTTACCCTCATAGGGGGGAGGCTAACTATGGCTACACCTTC.

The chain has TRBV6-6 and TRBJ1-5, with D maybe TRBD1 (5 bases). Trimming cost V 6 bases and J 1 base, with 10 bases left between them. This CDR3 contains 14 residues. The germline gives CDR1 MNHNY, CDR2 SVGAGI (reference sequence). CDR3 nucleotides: TGTGCCAGCAGAGACCAGGGCAGCAATCAGCCCCAGCATTTT. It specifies CASRDQGSNQPQHF.

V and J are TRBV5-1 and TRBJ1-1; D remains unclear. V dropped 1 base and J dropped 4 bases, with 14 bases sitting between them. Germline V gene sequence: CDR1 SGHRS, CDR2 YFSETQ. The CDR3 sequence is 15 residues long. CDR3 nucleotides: TGCGCCAGCAGCTTGTTGCAGACGGGAAGCACTGAAGCTTTCTTT. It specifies CASSLLQTGSTEAFF. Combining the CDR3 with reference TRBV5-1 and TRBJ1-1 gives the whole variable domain KAGVTQTPRYLIKTRGQQVTLSCSPISGHRSVSWYQQTPGQGLQFLFEYFSETQRNKGNFPGRFSGRQFSNSRSEMNVSTLELGDSALYLCASSLLQTGSTEAFFGQGTRLTVV.

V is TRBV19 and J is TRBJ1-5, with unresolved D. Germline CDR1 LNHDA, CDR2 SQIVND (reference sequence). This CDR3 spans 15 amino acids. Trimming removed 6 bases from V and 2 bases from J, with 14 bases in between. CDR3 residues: CASRDRNLGNQPQHF. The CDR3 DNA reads TGTGCCAGTAGAGACCGAAATTTAGGCAATCAGCCCCAGCATTTT.

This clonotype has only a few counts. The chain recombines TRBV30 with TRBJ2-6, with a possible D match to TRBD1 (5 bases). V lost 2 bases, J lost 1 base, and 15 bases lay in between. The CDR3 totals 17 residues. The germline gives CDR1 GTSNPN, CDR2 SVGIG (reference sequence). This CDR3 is CAWSLGRTPSGANVLTF. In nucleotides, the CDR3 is TGTGCCTGGAGTTTGGGGCGAACCCCGTCTGGGGCCAACGTCCTGACTTTC.

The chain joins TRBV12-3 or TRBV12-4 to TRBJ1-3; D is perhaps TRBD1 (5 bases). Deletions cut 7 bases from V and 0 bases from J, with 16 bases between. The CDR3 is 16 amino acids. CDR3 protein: CASTSGYFFSGNTIYF. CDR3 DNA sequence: TGTGCCAGCACTTCAGGGTATTTCTTCTCTGGAAACACCATATATTTT.

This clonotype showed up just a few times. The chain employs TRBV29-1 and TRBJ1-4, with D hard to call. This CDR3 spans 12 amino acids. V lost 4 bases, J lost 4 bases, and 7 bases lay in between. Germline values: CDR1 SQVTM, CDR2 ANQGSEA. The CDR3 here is CSVGQRNEKLFF. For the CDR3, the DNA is TGCAGCGTTGGCCAGCGTAATGAAAAACTGTTTTTT.

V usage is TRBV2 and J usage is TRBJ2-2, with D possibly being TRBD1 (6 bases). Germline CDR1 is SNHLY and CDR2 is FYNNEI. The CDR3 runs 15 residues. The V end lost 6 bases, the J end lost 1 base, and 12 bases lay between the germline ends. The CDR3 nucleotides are TGTGCCAGCAGCCCCGGGACATGGAACACCGGGGAGCTGTTTTTT. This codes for CASSPGTWNTGELFF.

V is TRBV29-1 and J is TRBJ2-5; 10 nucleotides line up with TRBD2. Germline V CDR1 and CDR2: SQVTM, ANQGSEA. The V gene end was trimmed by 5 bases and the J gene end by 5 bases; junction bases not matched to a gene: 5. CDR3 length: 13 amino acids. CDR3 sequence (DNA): TGCAGCGTTAGGGGACTAGCGCAGGAGACCCAGTACTTC. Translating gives CSVRGLAQETQYF.

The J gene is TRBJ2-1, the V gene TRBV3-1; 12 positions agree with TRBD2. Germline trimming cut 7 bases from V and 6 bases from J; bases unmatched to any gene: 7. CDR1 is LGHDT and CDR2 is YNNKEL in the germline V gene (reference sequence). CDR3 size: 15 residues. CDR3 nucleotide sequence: TGTGCCAGCACCTCGACTAGCGGGGGTCTCAATGAGCAGTTCTTC. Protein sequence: CASTSTSGGLNEQFF.

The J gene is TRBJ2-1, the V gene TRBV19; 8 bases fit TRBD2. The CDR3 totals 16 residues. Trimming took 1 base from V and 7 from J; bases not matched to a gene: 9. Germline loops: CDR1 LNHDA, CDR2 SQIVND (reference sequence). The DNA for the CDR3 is TGTGCCAGTAGTATAGGGGGACGGGAGGGCCAAAATGAGCAGTTCTTC. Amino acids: CASSIGGREGQNEQFF.

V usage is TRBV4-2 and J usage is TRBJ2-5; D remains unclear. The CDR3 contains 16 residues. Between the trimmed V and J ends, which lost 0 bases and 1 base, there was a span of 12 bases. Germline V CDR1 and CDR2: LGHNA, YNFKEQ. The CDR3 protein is CASSQDATELQETQYF. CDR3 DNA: TGTGCCAGCAGCCAAGATGCGACGGAACTCCAAGAGACCCAGTACTTC.

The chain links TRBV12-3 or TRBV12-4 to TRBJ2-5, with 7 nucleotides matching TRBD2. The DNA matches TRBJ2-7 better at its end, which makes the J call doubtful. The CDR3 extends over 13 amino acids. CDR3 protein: CASTPGTNYEQYF. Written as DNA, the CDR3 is TGTGCCAGCACCCCCGGGACTAACTACGAGCAGTACTTC.

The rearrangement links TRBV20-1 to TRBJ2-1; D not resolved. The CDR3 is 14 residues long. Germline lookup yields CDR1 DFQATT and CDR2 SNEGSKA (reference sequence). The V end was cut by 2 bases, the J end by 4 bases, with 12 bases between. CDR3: CSARSPLGYNEQFF. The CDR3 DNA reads TGCAGTGCTAGATCACCGTTGGGATACAATGAGCAGTTCTTC.

The DNA for the CDR3 is TGTGCCAGCAGTCCTCAGGGCACGGCGGGAGCCTACAATGAGCAGTTCTTC. Protein sequence: CASSPQGTAGAYNEQFF. The rearrangement joins TRBV12-3 or TRBV12-4 to TRBJ2-1; 7 bases fit TRBD2. J lost 2 bases, V lost 5 bases, and 12 bases had no gene match. The CDR3 has 17 residues.